Sequencing of this T cell receptor beta chain was carried out in a study of blood T cells in healthy people across ages. This clonotype occurred a few times. This CDR3 contains 16 residues. Germline V CDR1 and CDR2: SGHDT, YYEEEE. Trimming pared 0 bases from V and 4 bases from J, leaving 14 bases between. Peripheral blood was drawn, approximately 10 milliliters per donor. Through a sample-barcoded 5' primer and a J-beta primer mix, a second PCR was run for roughly 6 to 11 cycles. TCRdb itself ran the 5' RACE reads through MiXCR, one entry per CDR3 protein. The table has over 1,300,000 distinct CDR3 sequences, 59% seen once.

This chain uses TRBV5-6 with TRBJ2-1; tentative D call: TRBD2 (6 bases). The sample comprised blood. The sequence was obtained from a man aged 18 to 29 in good health. CDR3 in amino acids: CASSLGGLGFYNEQFF. The CDR3, as DNA: TGTGCCAGCAGCTTGGGGGGACTTGGTTTTTACAATGAGCAGTTCTTC.